The clone carrying this TCR beta chain was seen more than once but under ten times. Antigen unknown. These data originate in a study of molecular identifiers for immune sequencing clone quantification. The authors sorted naive CD8 T cells as CD8+CD4-CCR7+CD45RA+. TCRdb reprocessed the PCR reads with MiXCR, giving one entry per CDR3 protein. The data hold approximately 590,000 distinct CDR3 sequences, with about 25% observed a single time. Whole-study findings and limits: Same-barcode identical TCR molecules could make highly expanded clones look smaller than they are. Among around 970,000 naive cells, spiked Jurkat TCR RNA from a single cell was reportedly detectable.

This CDR3 is 15 amino acids long. Germline V gene lookup returns CDR1 KGHDR and CDR2 SFDVKD. Trimming removed 4 bases from V and 2 bases from J; junction bases left unmatched: 6. The genes are TRBV24-1 and TRBJ2-7; 8 nucleotides align to TRBD1. The clonotype was recovered from a human donor in good health. Some libraries in this study had Jurkat cell RNA spiked in. Sequences were obtained from naive CD8+ T cells from blood, with Jurkat cell RNA spiked in. The subset: FACS-sorted CD8+CD4-CCR7+CD45RA+ naive T cells. Here the CDR3 reads CATSETGTGPYEQYF. As DNA, the CDR3 is TGTGCCACCAGTGAGACCGGGACAGGACCCTACGAGCAGTACTTC.